The rows below give T cell receptor beta chains drawn from one sample of a study of cytomegalovirus exposure and HLA in healthy donors. Produced via immunoSEQ multiplex PCR; TCRdb's table is partial and in-frame only. The sample lists some 240,000 clones, around four fifths seen once, with 4.5% to 7% in the top ten. The sample comprised PBMCs. Receptor source: a young woman in good health and CMV-seronegative. CDR3s include the opening cysteine and the closing phenylalanine or tryptophan. The order of the fields is V gene, D gene, clone size, J gene, CDR3 protein, CDR3 DNA. D genes are given only for firm matches. Some rows have no size entry. The others give once, few or many, or a class for an expanded clone.

v_call: TRBV27
d_call: -
clone_size: -
j_call: TRBJ2-7
cdr3_aa: CASSLSVQGYEQYF
cdr3_nt: TGTGCCAGCAGTTTATCCGTTCAGGGGTACGAGCAGTACTTC

v_call: TRBV30
d_call: TRBD1
clone_size: -
j_call: TRBJ2-2
cdr3_aa: CAWSPPDRDAGELFF
cdr3_nt: TGTGCCTGGAGCCCCCCCGACAGGGACGCCGGGGAGCTGTTTTTT

v_call: TRBV2
d_call: -
clone_size: -
j_call: TRBJ2-7
cdr3_aa: CSTNALSGVLSYEQYF
cdr3_nt: TGTTCAACCAACGCTTTATCAGGGGTGTTGTCCTACGAGCAGTACTTC

v_call: TRBV6-5
d_call: -
clone_size: -
j_call: TRBJ1-1
cdr3_aa: CASSSGRVNTEAFF
cdr3_nt: TGTGCCAGCAGTTCGGGACGAGTGAACACTGAAGCTTTCTTT

v_call: TRBV5-1
d_call: TRBD2
clone_size: few
j_call: TRBJ2-2
cdr3_aa: CASSSLEREAGELFF
cdr3_nt: TGCGCCAGCAGCTCTCTTGAGCGGGAGGCCGGGGAGCTGTTTTTT

v_call: TRBV15
d_call: TRBD1
clone_size: -
j_call: TRBJ1-2
cdr3_aa: CATSGSGTGGHNYGYTF
cdr3_nt: TGTGCCACCAGCGGCTCCGGGACAGGGGGCCATAACTATGGCTACACCTTC

v_call: TRBV10-2
d_call: -
clone_size: -
j_call: TRBJ1-2
cdr3_aa: CASRLAPGQKNYGYTF
cdr3_nt: TGCGCCAGCAGACTCGCTCCGGGACAAAAAAACTATGGCTACACCTTC

v_call: TRBV2
d_call: -
clone_size: -
j_call: TRBJ2-2
cdr3_aa: CASSEVPPATGELFF
cdr3_nt: TGTGCCAGCAGTGAGGTCCCGCCGGCGACCGGGGAGCTGTTTTTT

v_call: TRBV6-6
d_call: TRBD1
clone_size: -
j_call: TRBJ1-5
cdr3_aa: CASSPGGSNQPQHF
cdr3_nt: TGTGCCAGCAGTCCAGGGGGCAGCAATCAGCCCCAGCATTTT

v_call: TRBV2
d_call: -
clone_size: -
j_call: TRBJ1-2
cdr3_aa: CASRREIQIRGYTF
cdr3_nt: TGTGCCAGCAGGAGGGAAATACAAATTCGGGGCTACACCTTC

v_call: TRBV6-4
d_call: TRBD1
clone_size: -
j_call: TRBJ1-5
cdr3_aa: CASSTGTGTQPQHF
cdr3_nt: TGTGCCAGCAGTACCGGGACAGGGACTCAGCCCCAGCATTTT

v_call: TRBV6-1
d_call: TRBD1
clone_size: -
j_call: TRBJ1-5
cdr3_aa: CASSGRQGVRNQPQHF
cdr3_nt: TGTGCCAGCAGTGGTCGACAGGGGGTTCGCAATCAGCCCCAGCATTTT

v_call: TRBV30
d_call: TRBD1
clone_size: -
j_call: TRBJ1-5
cdr3_aa: CAWSEQGKPQHF
cdr3_nt: TGTGCCTGGAGTGAACAGGGGAAGCCCCAGCATTTT

v_call: TRBV28
d_call: TRBD1
clone_size: -
j_call: TRBJ2-3
cdr3_aa: CASSYQGTGAWAQYF
cdr3_nt: TGTGCCAGCAGCTATCAGGGGACAGGGGCTTGGGCGCAGTATTTT

v_call: TRBV23-1
d_call: -
clone_size: -
j_call: TRBJ2-4
cdr3_aa: CASWSSRELAKNIQYF
cdr3_nt: TGCGCCAGCTGGTCCTCACGGGAACTAGCCAAAAACATTCAGTACTTC

v_call: TRBV5-1
d_call: -
clone_size: -
j_call: TRBJ1-6
cdr3_aa: CASSLGQNNSPLHF
cdr3_nt: TGCGCCAGCAGCTTGGGGCAGAATAATTCACCCCTCCACTTT

v_call: TRBV6-1
d_call: -
clone_size: -
j_call: TRBJ1-1
cdr3_aa: CASSLPTGNTEAFF
cdr3_nt: TGTGCCAGCAGTCTTCCGACGGGAAACACTGAAGCTTTCTTT

v_call: TRBV15
d_call: -
clone_size: -
j_call: TRBJ2-1
cdr3_aa: CATSRESPVQFF
cdr3_nt: TGTGCCACCAGCAGAGAAAGTCCCGTGCAGTTCTTC